This TCR beta chain stems from a study of blood T cells in healthy people across ages. Regarding the study as a whole: Diversity was higher, and naive CD4+ cells more numerous, in long-lived donors than in aged donors. With age, beta diversity per million T cells declined roughly linearly, significantly by 35 to 40. Estimated diversity that came from one million T cells was considered an underestimate.

With a J-beta primer mix and a sample-barcoded 5' primer, a second PCR ran about 7 to 11 cycles. Each CDR3 protein is one row after TCRdb ran MiXCR on the 5' RACE reads. The sample consists of 1.5 million to 2 million distinct CDR3 sequences, roughly 49% of them appearing once. Trimming at V came to 5 bases and at J to 1 base, leaving 4 bases not matched to a gene. The CDR3 is made up of 14 amino acids. Germline CDR1 is MGHDK and CDR2 is SYGVNS. This clonotype was found many times. Its cognate antigen is unknown. The chain uses TRBV25-1 and TRBJ1-2; TRBD1 agrees at 7 bases. Sequencing was performed on blood. The source of this sequence is a woman between 40 and 50 years old in good health. CDR3 in amino acids: CASSRDRDNYGYTF. Written as DNA, the CDR3 is TGTGCCAGCAGTCGGGACAGAGATAACTATGGCTACACCTTC.